Presented here are 20 T cell receptor beta chains from one specimen sequenced in a study of shared clonotypes between healthy human individuals. Only in-frame clones appear in the TCRdb table, and some are missing; sequencing was by immunoSEQ multiplex PCR. The table has about 2,500,000 clones, approximately 94% seen once. Sequencing was done on a sample of naive CD4+ T cells sorted from blood. Noted subset: CD45RA+ positively selected. The receptors derive from a man between 18 and 29 years old in good health.

This chain joins TRBV28 and TRBJ1-6; 8 bases agree with TRBD1. This CDR3 region has 15 residues. Trimming at V came to 4 bases and at J to 7 bases, leaving 6 bases not matched to a gene. Germline V CDR1 and CDR2: MDHEN, SYDVKM. CDR3 bases: TGTGCCAGCAGTTCCCTAGGACAGGGAAATTCACCCCTCCACTTT. It encodes CASSSLGQGNSPLHF.

This sequence joins TRBV5-4 and TRBJ2-4; D not resolved. This CDR3 has 12 amino acids. The V gene's germline CDR1 is SGHNT and CDR2 YYREEE (reference sequence). Trimming took off 0 bases at V and 5 bases at J, with 3 bases between the two ends. CDR3 in amino acids: CASSLEENIQYF. The CDR3 coding sequence is TGTGCCAGCAGCTTGGAGGAAAACATTCAGTACTTC.

A few counts support this clone. J is TRBJ2-7 and V is TRBV5-6; no reliable D call. This CDR3 is built from 9 residues. CDR1 is SGHDT, CDR2 YYEEEE, per germline. V was cut by 3 bases and J by 5 bases, with 0 bases left in between. The CDR3 sequence: CASSYEQYF. In nucleotides, the CDR3 is TGTGCCAGCAGCTACGAGCAGTACTTC.

J is TRBJ1-5 and V is TRBV27; D possibly corresponds to TRBD1 (5 bases). Between the trimmed V and J ends, which lost 8 bases and 5 bases, there was a span of 13 bases. This CDR3 is 13 amino acids long. CDR1 and CDR2 (germline): MNHEY, SMNVEV (reference sequence). The CDR3 here is CASAQGRHQPQHF. The CDR3 coding sequence is TGTGCCAGCGCCCAGGGTAGACATCAGCCCCAGCATTTT.

J is TRBJ2-2 and V is TRBV5-1, with 8 bases fitting TRBD1. J was trimmed by 6 bases and V by 0 bases; bases with no gene match: 4. The CDR3 contains 15 residues. The germline V gene has CDR1 SGHRS and CDR2 YFSETQ. CDR3 sequence reads: CASSLGRTGPGELFF. The DNA of the CDR3 is TGCGCCAGCAGCTTGGGCCGGACAGGGCCCGGGGAGCTGTTTTTT.

The chain joins TRBV6-5 to TRBJ2-3; D uncertain. The CDR3 is 14 amino acids. Trimming shortened V by 0 bases and J by 9 bases, and 13 bases separated the two germline ends. Germline CDR1 reads MNHEY; CDR2 reads SVGAGI. The CDR3 spells CASSYSVSLGTQYF. The CDR3 coding sequence is TGTGCCAGCAGTTACTCTGTAAGTCTGGGGACGCAGTATTTT.

The rearrangement uses TRBV2 and TRBJ2-5; the match to TRBD2 covers 8 bases. This CDR3 spans 14 amino acids. V lost 5 bases, J lost 5 bases, and 7 bases stayed unmatched. The germline CDR1 and CDR2 sequences are SNHLY and FYNNEI. The CDR3: CASSYSASGETQYF. As DNA, the CDR3 is TGTGCCAGCAGTTACTCGGCTAGCGGGGAGACCCAGTACTTC.

The chain uses TRBV5-1 and TRBJ2-3; D ambiguous. Deletions cut 2 bases from V and 7 bases from J, with 11 bases between. Germline lookup yields CDR1 SGHRS and CDR2 YFSETQ. This CDR3 comprises 13 residues. For the CDR3, the DNA is TGCGCCAGCAGCTTCCCGAGCTCCAATACGCAGTATTTT. Residues: CASSFPSSNTQYF.

The chain joins TRBV5-1 to TRBJ2-5, with TRBD1 identical over 9 bases. The CDR3 is 14 amino acids. CDR1 is SGHRS and CDR2 is YFSETQ in the germline V gene. With V trimmed by 4 bases and J by 4 bases, 5 bases remained unmatched. Here the CDR3 DNA reads TGCGCCAGCAGCGACAGGGGGAACGGAGAGACCCAGTACTTC. Amino acids: CASSDRGNGETQYF.

This chain uses TRBV10-3 with TRBJ1-1; 7 bases match TRBD1. The CDR3 consists of 13 residues. The V gene's germline CDR1 is ENHRY and CDR2 SYGVKD. The V and J ends lost 7 bases and 1 base, in that order; junction bases with no gene match: 3. The CDR3 reads CAITGQTNTEAFF. CDR3 coding DNA: TGTGCCATCACGGGACAGACGAACACTGAAGCTTTCTTT.

V gene TRBV10-3 combines with J gene TRBJ2-2, with D possibly TRBD1 on 5 matching bases. V lost 3 bases, J lost 0 bases, and 8 bases lay in between. This CDR3 region has 15 residues. Germline V gene data show CDR1 as ENHRY and CDR2 as SYGVKD. The CDR3 sequence: CAISEDSSNTGELFF. CDR3 DNA sequence: TGTGCCATCAGTGAAGACAGCTCGAACACCGGGGAGCTGTTTTTT.

The chain combines TRBV10-3 with TRBJ2-5; 7 bases agree with TRBD2. This CDR3 has 13 amino acids. Trimming removed 10 bases from V and 5 bases from J; junction bases left unmatched: 10. CDR1 and CDR2 from the germline V gene are ENHRY and SYGVKD. CDR3 DNA sequence: TGTGCCACTTCACTGGGTAGCGGGGAGACCCAGTACTTC. It codes for CATSLGSGETQYF.

The V and J genes are TRBV7-9 and TRBJ2-3; D possibly corresponds to TRBD1 (5 bases). This CDR3 comprises 15 residues. The V end lost 2 bases, the J end lost 0 bases, and 9 bases lay between the germline ends. Germline loops: CDR1 SEHNR, CDR2 FQNEAQ (reference sequence). In DNA form, the CDR3 reads TGTGCCAGCAGCTTATCAGGGATCAGCACAGATACGCAGTATTTT. Protein: CASSLSGISTDTQYF.

This chain connects TRBV6-6 to TRBJ1-6; no clear D gene. Germline assignment: CDR1 MNHNY and CDR2 SVGAGI (reference sequence). The CDR3 runs 16 residues. V dropped 4 bases and J dropped 1 base, with 11 bases sitting between them. The CDR3 coding sequence is TGTGCCAGCAGTTCCCCGGGTCGTTCCTATAATTCACCCCTCCACTTT. It is translated as CASSSPGRSYNSPLHF.

The rearrangement joins TRBV9 to TRBJ2-5; D may be TRBD1 or TRBD2 (6 bases each). V was cut by 0 bases and J by 4 bases, with 10 bases left in between. Germline V lookup: CDR1 SGDLS, CDR2 YYNGEE. The CDR3 covers 14 residues. The CDR3 DNA is TGTGCCAGCAGCGTAGGGGGGGCGCGAGAGACCCAGTACTTC. Encoded protein: CASSVGGARETQYF.

The CDR3 loop is CASSPTTSGQPQHF. For the CDR3, the DNA is TGTGCCAGCAGCCCAACCACGAGCGGCCAGCCCCAGCATTTT. The chain employs TRBV7-2 and TRBJ1-5; unclear D gene. This CDR3 comprises 14 residues. V lost 5 bases and J lost 7, with 15 bases in between. Germline CDR1 and CDR2: SGHTA and FQGNSA. Based on the CDR3 plus reference TRBV7-2 and TRBJ1-5, the full variable domain is GAGVSQSPSNKVTEKGKDVELRCDPISGHTALYWYRQSLGQGLEFLIYFQGNSAPDKSGLPSDRFSAERTGGSVSTLTIQRTQQEDSAVYLCASSPTTSGQPQHFGDGTRLSIL.

Points on this clone: The sample holds other DNA sequences that translate to the same CDR3. V usage is TRBV10-1 and J usage is TRBJ2-1; 7 bases map to TRBD2. The V gene's germline CDR1 is WNHNN and CDR2 SYGVQD (reference sequence). This CDR3 region has 15 residues. V lost 3 bases, J lost 0 bases, and 2 bases stayed unmatched. CDR3 coding DNA: TGCGCCAGCAGTGACGGCGGGAGCTCCTACAATGAGCAGTTCTTC. Its protein is CASSDGGSSYNEQFF.

This chain uses TRBV5-1 with TRBJ1-6; no clear D gene. V shed 0 bases and J shed 7 bases, with 11 bases lying between them. This CDR3 comprises 15 residues. Germline V gives CDR1 SGHRS, CDR2 YFSETQ. In DNA form, the CDR3 reads TGCGCCAGCAGCTTGGAGGGCAGAGTGAATTCACCCCTCCACTTT. Protein: CASSLEGRVNSPLHF.

This chain uses TRBV6-6 with TRBJ1-1, with no clear D. CDR1 MNHNY and CDR2 SVGAGI come from the germline V gene (reference sequence). Trimming took 6 bases from V and 3 from J, leaving 14 bases between them. The CDR3 length is 14 residues. In nucleotides, the CDR3 is TGTGCCAGCAGGGTGGTGGGCACGGACACTGAAGCTTTCTTT. Its protein is CASRVVGTDTEAFF.

V is TRBV7-2 and J is TRBJ2-3; the D gene is possibly TRBD2 (5 bases). This CDR3 is 14 amino acids long. The germline V and J ends were trimmed by 8 bases and 5 bases, with 17 bases remaining between them. CDR1 and CDR2 (germline): SGHTA, FQGNSA. CDR3 sequence reads: CASRLPGSGDTQYF. CDR3 in DNA: TGTGCCAGCCGACTACCCGGCTCCGGAGATACGCAGTATTTT.